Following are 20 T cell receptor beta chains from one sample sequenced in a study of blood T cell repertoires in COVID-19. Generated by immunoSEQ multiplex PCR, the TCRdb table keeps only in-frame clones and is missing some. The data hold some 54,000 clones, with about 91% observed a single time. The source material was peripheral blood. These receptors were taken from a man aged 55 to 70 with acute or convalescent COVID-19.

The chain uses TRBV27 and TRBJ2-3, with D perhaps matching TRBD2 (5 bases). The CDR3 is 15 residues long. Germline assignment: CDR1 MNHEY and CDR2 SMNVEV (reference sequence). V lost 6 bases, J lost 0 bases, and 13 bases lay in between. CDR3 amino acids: CASRPRADSTDTQYF. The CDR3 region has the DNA TGTGCCAGCAGACCCAGAGCGGATAGCACAGATACGCAGTATTTT.

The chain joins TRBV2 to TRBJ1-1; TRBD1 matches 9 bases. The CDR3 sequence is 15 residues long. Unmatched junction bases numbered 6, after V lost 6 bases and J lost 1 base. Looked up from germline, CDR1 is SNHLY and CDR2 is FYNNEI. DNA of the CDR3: TGTGCCAGCAGGGGCGGGACAGGGACGAACACTGAAGCTTTCTTT. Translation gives CASRGGTGTNTEAFF.

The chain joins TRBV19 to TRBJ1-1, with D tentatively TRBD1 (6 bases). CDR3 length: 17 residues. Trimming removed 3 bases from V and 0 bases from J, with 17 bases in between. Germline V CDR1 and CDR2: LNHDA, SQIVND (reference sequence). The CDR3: CASSILKDSLMNTEAFF. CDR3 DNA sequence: TGTGCCAGTAGTATCCTCAAGGACAGCCTAATGAACACTGAAGCTTTCTTT. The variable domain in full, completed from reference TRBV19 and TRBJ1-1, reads DGGITQSPKYLFRKEGQNVTLSCEQNLNHDAMYWYRQDPGQGLRLIYYSQIVNDFQKGDIAEGYSVSREKKESFPLTVTSAQKNPTAFYLCASSILKDSLMNTEAFFGQGTRLTVV.

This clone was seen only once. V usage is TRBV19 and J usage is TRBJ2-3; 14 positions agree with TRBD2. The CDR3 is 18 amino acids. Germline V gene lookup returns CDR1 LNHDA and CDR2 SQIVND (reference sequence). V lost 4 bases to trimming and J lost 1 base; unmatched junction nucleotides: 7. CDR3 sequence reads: CASSTGTSGSGGTDTQYF. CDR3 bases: TGTGCCAGTAGTACCGGGACTAGCGGGAGTGGAGGCACAGATACGCAGTATTTT.

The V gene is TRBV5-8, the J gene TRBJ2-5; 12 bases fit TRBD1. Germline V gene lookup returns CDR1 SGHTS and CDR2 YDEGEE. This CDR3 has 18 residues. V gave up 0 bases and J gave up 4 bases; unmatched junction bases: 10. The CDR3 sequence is CASSLELGTGGRRETQYF. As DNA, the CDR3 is TGTGCCAGCAGCTTGGAACTAGGGACAGGGGGCCGACGAGAGACCCAGTACTTC.

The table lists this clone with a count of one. Here the CDR3 DNA reads TGTGCCAGCAGCCAAGATGTTAGCGGGATCTTCAATGAGCAGTTCTTC. Its translation is CASSQDVSGIFNEQFF. The chain employs TRBV14 and TRBJ2-1; 8 bases are a match to TRBD2. V trimming: 0 bases; J trimming: 6 bases; junction bases outside the gene matches: 7. The CDR3 covers 16 residues. The germline CDR1 and CDR2 sequences are SGHDN and FVKESK. The entire variable domain, with the rest obtained from reference TRBV14 and TRBJ2-1, is as follows: EAGVTQFPSHSVIEKGQTVTLRCDPISGHDNLYWYRRVMGKEIKFLLHFVKESKQDESGMPNNRFLAERTGGTYSTLKVQPAELEDSGVYFCASSQDVSGIFNEQFFGPGTRLTVL.

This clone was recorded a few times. CDR3 in amino acids: CASSTSDRVGETQYF. CDR3 bases: TGCGCCAGCAGCACCTCAGACAGGGTGGGAGAGACCCAGTACTTC. The J gene is TRBJ2-5, the V gene TRBV5-1, with 7 bases lining up with TRBD1. V gave up 4 bases and J gave up 4 bases; unmatched junction bases: 10. In germline, CDR1 is SGHRS, CDR2 YFSETQ. This CDR3 is 15 amino acids long.

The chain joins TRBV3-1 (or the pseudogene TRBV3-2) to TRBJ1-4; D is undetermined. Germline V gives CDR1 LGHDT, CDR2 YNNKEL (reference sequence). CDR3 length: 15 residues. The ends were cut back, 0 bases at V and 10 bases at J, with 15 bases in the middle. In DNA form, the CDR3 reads TGTGCCAGCAGCCAAGATGTGTCAGGCACTAGAAAACTGTTTTTT. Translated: CASSQDVSGTRKLFF.

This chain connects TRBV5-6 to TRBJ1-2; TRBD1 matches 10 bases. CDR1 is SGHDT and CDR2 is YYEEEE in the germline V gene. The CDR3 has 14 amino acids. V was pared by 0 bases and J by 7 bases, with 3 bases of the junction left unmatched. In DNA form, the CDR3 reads TGTGCCAGCAGCTTGGGACAGGGGGCGGGTGGCTACACCTTC. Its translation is CASSLGQGAGGYTF.

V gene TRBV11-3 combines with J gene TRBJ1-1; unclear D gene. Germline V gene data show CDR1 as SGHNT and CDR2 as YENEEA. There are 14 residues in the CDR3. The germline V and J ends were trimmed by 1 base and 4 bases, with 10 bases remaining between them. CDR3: CASSLVGVSTEAFF. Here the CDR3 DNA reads TGTGCCAGCAGCTTAGTGGGAGTGAGCACTGAAGCTTTCTTT.

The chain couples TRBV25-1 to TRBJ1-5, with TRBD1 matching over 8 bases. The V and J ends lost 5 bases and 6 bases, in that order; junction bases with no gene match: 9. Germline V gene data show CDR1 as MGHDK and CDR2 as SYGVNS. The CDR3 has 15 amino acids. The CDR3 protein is CASSPGTGSRQPQHF. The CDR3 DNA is TGTGCCAGCAGTCCCGGGACAGGCTCGCGTCAGCCCCAGCATTTT. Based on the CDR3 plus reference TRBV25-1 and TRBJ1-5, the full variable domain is EADIYQTPRYLVIGTGKKITLECSQTMGHDKMYWYQQDPGMELHLIHYSYGVNSTEKGDLSSESTVSRIRTEHFPLTLESARPSHTSQYLCASSPGTGSRQPQHFGDGTRLSIL.

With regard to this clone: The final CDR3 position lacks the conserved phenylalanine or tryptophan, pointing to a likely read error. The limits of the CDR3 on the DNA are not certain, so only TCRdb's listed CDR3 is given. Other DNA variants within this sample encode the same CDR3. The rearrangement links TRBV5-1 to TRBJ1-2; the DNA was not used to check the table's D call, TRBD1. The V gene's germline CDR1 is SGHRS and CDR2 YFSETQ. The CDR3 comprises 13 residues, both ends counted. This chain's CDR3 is CASRAGTGGEVIH.

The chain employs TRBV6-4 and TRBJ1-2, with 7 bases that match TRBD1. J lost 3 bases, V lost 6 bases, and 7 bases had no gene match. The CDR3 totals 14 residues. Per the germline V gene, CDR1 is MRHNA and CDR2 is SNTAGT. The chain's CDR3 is CASSPSGTDYGYTF. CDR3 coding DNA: TGTGCCAGCAGCCCCTCCGGGACAGACTATGGCTACACCTTC.

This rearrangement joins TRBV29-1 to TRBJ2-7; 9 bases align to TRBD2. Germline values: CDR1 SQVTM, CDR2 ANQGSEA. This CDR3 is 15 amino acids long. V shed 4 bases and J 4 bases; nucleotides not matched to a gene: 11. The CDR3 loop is CSVGTGASGKYEQYF. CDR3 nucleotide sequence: TGCAGCGTTGGGACGGGGGCTAGCGGGAAATACGAGCAGTACTTC.

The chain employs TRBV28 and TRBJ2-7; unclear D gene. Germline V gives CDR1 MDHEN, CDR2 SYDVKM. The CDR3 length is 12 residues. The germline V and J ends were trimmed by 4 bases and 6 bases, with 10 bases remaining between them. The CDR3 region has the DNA TGTGCCAGCAGTTCCCTGGCAGTCGAGCAGTACTTC. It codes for CASSSLAVEQYF.

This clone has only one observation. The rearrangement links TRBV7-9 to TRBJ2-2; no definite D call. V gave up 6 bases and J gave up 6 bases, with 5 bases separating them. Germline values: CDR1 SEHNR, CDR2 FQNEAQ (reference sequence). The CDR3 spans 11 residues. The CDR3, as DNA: TGTGCCAGCAGTTGGCCCGGGGAGCTGTTTTTT. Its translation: CASSWPGELFF.

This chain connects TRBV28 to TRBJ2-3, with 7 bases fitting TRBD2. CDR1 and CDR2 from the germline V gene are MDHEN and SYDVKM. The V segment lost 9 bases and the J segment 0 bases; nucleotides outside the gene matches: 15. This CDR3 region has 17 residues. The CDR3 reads CASPPAGDPLSTDTQYF. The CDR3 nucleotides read TGTGCCAGTCCCCCTGCGGGAGATCCCCTTAGCACAGATACGCAGTATTTT.

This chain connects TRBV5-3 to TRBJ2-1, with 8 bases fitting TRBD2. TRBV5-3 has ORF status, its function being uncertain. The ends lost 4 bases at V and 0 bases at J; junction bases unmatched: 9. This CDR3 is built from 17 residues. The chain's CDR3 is CARSLGAAGGSYNEQFF. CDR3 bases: TGTGCCAGAAGCCTTGGGGCGGCGGGAGGCTCCTACAATGAGCAGTTCTTC.

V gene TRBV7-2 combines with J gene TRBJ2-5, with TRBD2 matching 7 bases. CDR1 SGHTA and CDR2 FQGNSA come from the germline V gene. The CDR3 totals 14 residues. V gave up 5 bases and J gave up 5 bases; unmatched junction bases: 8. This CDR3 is CASSPGGREETQYF. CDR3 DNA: TGTGCCAGCAGCCCCGGGGGGAGGGAGGAGACCCAGTACTTC.

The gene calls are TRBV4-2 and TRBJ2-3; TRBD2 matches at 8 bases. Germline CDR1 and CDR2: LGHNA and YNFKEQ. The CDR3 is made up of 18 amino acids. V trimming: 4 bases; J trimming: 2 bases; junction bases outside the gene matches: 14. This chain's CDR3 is CASSPLRMGGRPTDTQYF. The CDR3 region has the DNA TGTGCCAGCAGCCCACTCCGAATGGGCGGGAGGCCCACAGATACGCAGTATTTT.